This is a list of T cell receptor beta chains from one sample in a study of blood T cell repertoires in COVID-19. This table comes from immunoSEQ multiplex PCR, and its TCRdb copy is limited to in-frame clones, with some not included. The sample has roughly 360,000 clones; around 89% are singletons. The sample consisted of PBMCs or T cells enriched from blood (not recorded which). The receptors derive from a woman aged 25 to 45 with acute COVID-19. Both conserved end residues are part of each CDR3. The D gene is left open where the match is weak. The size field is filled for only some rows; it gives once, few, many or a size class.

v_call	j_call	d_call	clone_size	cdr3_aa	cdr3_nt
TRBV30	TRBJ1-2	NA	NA	CACRDTSYGYTF	TGTGCCTGCCGGGACACCTCCTATGGCTACACCTTC
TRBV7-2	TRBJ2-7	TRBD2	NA	CASSFLAVGLGSYEQYF	TGTGCCAGCAGCTTCCTAGCGGTGGGGTTAGGATCCTACGAGCAGTACTTC
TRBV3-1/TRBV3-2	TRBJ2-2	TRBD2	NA	CASSHTSGGWAGELFF	TGTGCCAGCAGCCACACTAGCGGGGGTTGGGCCGGGGAGCTGTTTTTT
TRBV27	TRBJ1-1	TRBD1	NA	CASRGTAESQAFF	TGTGCCAGCAGGGGGACAGCGGAGAGCCAAGCTTTCTTT
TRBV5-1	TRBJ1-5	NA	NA	CASSLAPNSNQPQHF	TGCGCCAGCAGCTTGGCCCCAAATAGCAATCAGCCCCAGCATTTT
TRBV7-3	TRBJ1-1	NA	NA	CASSLTSGNTEAFF	TGTGCCAGCAGCTTAACGTCGGGGAACACTGAAGCTTTCTTT
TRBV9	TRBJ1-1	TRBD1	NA	CASSVGTGQGYMNTEAFF	TGTGCCAGCAGCGTAGGGACGGGACAGGGGTACATGAACACTGAAGCTTTCTTT
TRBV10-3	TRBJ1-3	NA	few	CAIMGGNSGNTIYF	TGTGCCATCATGGGAGGCAACTCTGGAAACACCATATATTTT
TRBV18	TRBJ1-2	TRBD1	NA	CASSDRESGYTF	TGTGCCAGCTCAGACAGGGAGTCCGGCTACACCTTC
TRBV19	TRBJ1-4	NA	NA	CASSMSGIEKLFF	TGTGCCAGTAGTATGTCCGGGATTGAAAAACTGTTTTTT
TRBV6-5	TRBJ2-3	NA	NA	CASPTDTQYF	TGTGCCAGCCCAACAGATACGCAGTATTTT
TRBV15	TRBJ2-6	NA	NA	CATSRDIARGANVLTF	TGTGCCACCAGCAGAGATATCGCGCGAGGGGCCAACGTCCTGACTTTC
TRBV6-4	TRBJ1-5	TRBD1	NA	CASSRDRVVCNQPQHF	TGTGCCAGCAGTCGGGACAGGGTAGTTTGCAATCAGCCCCAGCATTTT
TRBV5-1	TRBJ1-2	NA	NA	CASSTTGQFVYGYTF	TGCGCCAGCTCCACGACAGGACAGTTTGTCTATGGCTACACCTTC
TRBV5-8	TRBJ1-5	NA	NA	CASSPGGSAVNSNQPQHF	TGTGCCAGCAGCCCTGGAGGCTCCGCAGTAAATAGCAATCAGCCCCAGCATTTT
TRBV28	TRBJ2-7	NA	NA	CASSLRVPYEQYF	TGTGCCAGCAGTTTGCGGGTTCCCTACGAGCAGTACTTC
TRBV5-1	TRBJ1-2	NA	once	CASSLFLKGGGYGYTF	TGCGCCAGCAGCTTGTTCCTAAAGGGAGGCGGCTATGGCTACACCTTC
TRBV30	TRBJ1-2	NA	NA	CAWSRTDGYTF	TGTGCCTGGAGTCGGACAGACGGCTACACCTTC
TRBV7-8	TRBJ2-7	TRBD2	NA	CASTLPGLAGGPPYEQYF	TGTGCCAGCACCCTACCGGGACTAGCGGGGGGGCCTCCCTACGAGCAGTACTTC
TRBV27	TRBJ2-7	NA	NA	CASSLGQQGRGYEQYF	TGTGCCAGCAGTTTGGGGCAACAGGGTCGGGGCTACGAGCAGTACTTC
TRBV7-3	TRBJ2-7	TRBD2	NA	CARSLAGAYEQYF	TGTGCCAGGTCTCTAGCGGGGGCTTACGAGCAGTACTTC
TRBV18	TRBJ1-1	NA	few	CASSADKNTEAFF	TGTGCCAGCTCAGCAGACAAGAACACTGAAGCTTTCTTT
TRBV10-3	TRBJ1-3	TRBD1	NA	CAISGDRGLGNTIYF	TGTGCCATCAGTGGGGACAGGGGGCTCGGAAACACCATATATTTT
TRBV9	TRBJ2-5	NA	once	CASSVGVGEETQYF	TGTGCCAGCAGCGTAGGAGTAGGGGAAGAGACCCAGTACTTC
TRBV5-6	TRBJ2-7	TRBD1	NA	CASQQDRTPLYEQYF	TGTGCCAGCCAACAGGACAGGACCCCCCTCTACGAGCAGTACTTC
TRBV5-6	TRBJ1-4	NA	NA	CASSFRGSSHEKLFF	TGTGCCAGCAGCTTCCGAGGGAGTTCACATGAAAAACTGTTTTTT
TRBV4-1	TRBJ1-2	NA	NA	CASSQQFHRDSGDYGYTF	TGCGCCAGCAGCCAACAATTTCACCGGGACTCGGGGGACTATGGCTACACCTTC
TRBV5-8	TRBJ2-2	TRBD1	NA	CASSGGQGNTGELFF	TGTGCCAGCAGCGGGGGACAGGGGAACACCGGGGAGCTGTTTTTT
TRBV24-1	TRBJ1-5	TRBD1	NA	CATSDGTVPHQPQHF	TGTGCCACCAGTGACGGGACAGTCCCGCATCAGCCCCAGCATTTT
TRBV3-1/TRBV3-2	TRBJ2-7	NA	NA	CASSLTRGSPEQYF	TGTGCCAGCAGCCTTACCAGGGGATCTCCCGAGCAGTACTTC
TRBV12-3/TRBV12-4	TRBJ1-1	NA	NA	CASERGTNTEAFF	TGTGCCAGCGAAAGGGGAACAAACACTGAAGCTTTCTTT
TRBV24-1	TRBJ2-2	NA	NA	CATSGYTAGELFF	TGTGCCACCAGTGGCTACACAGCCGGGGAGCTGTTTTTT
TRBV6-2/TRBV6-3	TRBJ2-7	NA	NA	CASTFSPRYEQYF	TGTGCCAGCACTTTCTCCCCCCGCTACGAGCAGTACTTC
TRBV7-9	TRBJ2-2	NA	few	CASSLTGQGFAGELFF	TGTGCCAGCAGCTTAACGGGGCAGGGGTTCGCCGGGGAGCTGTTTTTT
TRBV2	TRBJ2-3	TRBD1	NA	CASSGQGTDTQYF	TGTGCCAGCAGCGGACAGGGCACAGATACGCAGTATTTT
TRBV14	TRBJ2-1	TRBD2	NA	CASSQATKRGGGLNNEQFF	TGTGCCAGCAGCCAAGCCACGAAACGGGGCGGGGGGCTGAACAATGAGCAGTTCTTC
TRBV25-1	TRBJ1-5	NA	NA	CASSSVAGDNQPQHF	TGTGCCAGCAGCTCGGTGGCGGGAGATAATCAGCCCCAGCATTTT
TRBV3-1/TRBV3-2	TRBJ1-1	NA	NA	CASSPRRQVRNTEAFF	TGTGCCAGCAGCCCGCGCCGACAGGTAAGAAACACTGAAGCTTTCTTT
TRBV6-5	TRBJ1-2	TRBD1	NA	CASRPGTGANYGYTF	TGTGCCAGCAGACCCGGGACAGGAGCTAACTATGGCTACACCTTC
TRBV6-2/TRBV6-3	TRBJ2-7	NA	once	CASSYQTDEQYF	TGTGCCAGCAGTTACCAGACAGACGAGCAGTACTTC
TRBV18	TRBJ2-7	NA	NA	CASSPLGGGFNEQYF	TGTGCCAGCTCACCGCTAGGGGGAGGGTTCAACGAGCAGTACTTC
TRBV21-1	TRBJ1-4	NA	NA	CASSNDRGCVGEEKLFF	TGTGCCAGCAGCAATGACAGGGGGTGCGTCGGGGAAGAAAAACTGTTTTTT
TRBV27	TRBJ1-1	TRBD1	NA	CASRVDRGQSEAFF	TGTGCCAGCAGAGTCGACAGGGGGCAATCTGAAGCTTTCTTT
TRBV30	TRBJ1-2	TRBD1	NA	CAWSGGGRFYGYTF	TGTGCCTGGAGTGGAGGGGGCAGATTCTATGGCTACACCTTC
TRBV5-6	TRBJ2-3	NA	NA	CASSFFGGASTDTQYF	TGTGCCAGCAGCTTCTTTGGGGGGGCCAGCACAGATACGCAGTATTTT
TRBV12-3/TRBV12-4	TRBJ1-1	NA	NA	CASSLSGEAFF	TGTGCCAGCAGTTTGTCGGGGGAAGCTTTCTTT
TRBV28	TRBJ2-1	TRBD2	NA	CASKLGGLPSYNEQFF	TGTGCCAGCAAACTTGGGGGACTACCCTCCTACAATGAGCAGTTCTTC
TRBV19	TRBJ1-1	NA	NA	CATLIRGGSEAFF	TGTGCCACCCTCATCAGGGGCGGCTCTGAAGCTTTCTTT
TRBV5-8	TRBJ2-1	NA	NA	CASRPRGAVYEQFF	TGTGCCAGCAGGCCACGGGGGGCAGTTTATGAGCAGTTCTTC
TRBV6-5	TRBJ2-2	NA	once	CASSTQASNTGELFF	TGTGCCAGCAGTACACAGGCGTCGAACACCGGGGAGCTGTTTTTT
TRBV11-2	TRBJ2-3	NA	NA	CASSLGGEATDTQYF	TGTGCCAGCAGCTTAGGGGGGGAAGCCACAGATACGCAGTATTTT
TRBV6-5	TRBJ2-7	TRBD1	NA	CASSRQGPLYEQYF	TGTGCCAGCAGTCGACAGGGACCCCTCTACGAGCAGTACTTC
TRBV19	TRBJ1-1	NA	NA	CASTPLAGAGVNTEAFF	TGTGCCAGTACCCCACTAGCGGGGGCAGGGGTGAACACTGAAGCTTTCTTT
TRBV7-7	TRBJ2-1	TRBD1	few	CASSSGQSSYNEQFF	TGTGCCAGCAGCTCGGGACAGAGCTCCTACAATGAGCAGTTCTTC
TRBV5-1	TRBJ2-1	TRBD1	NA	CASRPGQGPIEQFF	TGCGCCAGCAGACCTGGACAGGGCCCAATTGAGCAGTTCTTC